The rows below give T cell receptor beta chains drawn from one sample of a study of CD8 T cells in ankylosing spondylitis. TCRdb re-called the 5' RACE reads with MiXCR, one entry per CDR3 protein. The top ten hold roughly 15% of the sample, which has under 170,000 distinct CDR3 sequences, around 45% seen once. Material for sequencing was synovial fluid, either unsorted or a sorted T cell fraction (not recorded which). The receptors were sampled from a male donor with ankylosing spondylitis. Each CDR3 is given with its conserved first and last residue. A D gene is named only where the DNA matches it firmly.

TRBV7-3	TRBJ2-7	.	CASSPSYDIATKQYF
TRBV5-1	TRBJ2-7	.	CASSLRGRGSYEQYF
TRBV28	TRBJ2-2	TRBD2	CASSLGSVAGAGELFF
TRBV9	TRBJ2-5	.	CASSVGGGGLETQYF
TRBV12-3/TRBV12-4	TRBJ1-2	.	CASSLGNRAKSNYGYTF
TRBV7-9	TRBJ2-3	.	CASSFSEWAESTDTQYF
TRBV5-1	TRBJ2-1	TRBD2	CASSLGLAGVNEQFF
TRBV7-6	TRBJ1-4	.	CASSSWGREKLFF
TRBV3-1	TRBJ1-1	.	CASSHLEGRGTEAFF
TRBV6-4	TRBJ2-1	TRBD2	CASSDSWGGSYNEQFF
TRBV7-9	TRBJ1-6	TRBD1	CASRPYGTAIDSPLHF
TRBV20-1	TRBJ2-1	.	CSARDWRGPEYNEQFF
TRBV7-8	TRBJ2-1	TRBD1	CASSPSVGTGRNEQFF
TRBV4-1	TRBJ2-6	TRBD1	CASSRDRETGGANVLTF
TRBV5-6	TRBJ2-2	.	CASSLARRTNTGELFF
TRBV20-1	TRBJ2-7	TRBD2	CSATTSGDSSEQYF
TRBV3-1	TRBJ1-4	TRBD1	CASSQTPGTGFGEKLFF
TRBV5-1	TRBJ2-7	.	CASRKPGVKGDEQYF
TRBV25-1	TRBJ1-1	.	CASSAWEGGTEAFF
TRBV3-1	TRBJ2-7	.	CASSQDLLGSYEQYF
TRBV6-1	TRBJ2-5	.	CASSPGEARQEYF
TRBV4-3	TRBJ2-5	.	CASSQDPHRGGETQYF
TRBV11-1	TRBJ1-5	TRBD1	CASSLYPRAGGPNQPQHF
TRBV7-3	TRBJ2-1	.	CASSLMGGVANNEQFF
TRBV4-1	TRBJ1-2	.	CASSREGGYYGYTF
TRBV27	TRBJ1-5	TRBD1	CASSPHRGGNQPQHF
TRBV10-3	TRBJ2-1	.	CAISDRRAYNEQFF
TRBV20-1	TRBJ1-1	.	CSARDLTAEAFF
TRBV12-3/TRBV12-4	TRBJ2-3	.	CASSLGNRYTDTQYF
TRBV5-1	TRBJ2-7	.	CASSSLKTATYEQYF
TRBV10-3	TRBJ2-1	TRBD1	CAISEPGTGKYEQFF
TRBV9	TRBJ1-1	.	CASSHHRGAGTEAFF
TRBV20-1	TRBJ1-6	TRBD1	CSARDLEYRGSPLHF
TRBV4-3	TRBJ1-5	TRBD1	CASSRDRGSNQPQHF
TRBV7-9	TRBJ1-4	TRBD1	CASSPTGGRGNEKLFF
TRBV20-1	TRBJ1-5	TRBD1	CSARGDRESNQPQHF
TRBV18	TRBJ1-2	TRBD1	CASSPRTGDYGYTF
TRBV6-5	TRBJ2-2	TRBD1	CASSYSTGANTGELFF
TRBV6-1	TRBJ2-7	.	CASNGDSYEQYF
TRBV10-3	TRBJ2-5	TRBD2	CATRPTGGEIETQYF
TRBV10-3	TRBJ1-6	.	CAISASARGGSPLHF
TRBV12-3/TRBV12-4	TRBJ1-1	.	CASTHNMNTEAFF
TRBV6-2/TRBV6-3	TRBJ2-7	TRBD1	CASSSSRTGHPYEQYF
TRBV13	TRBJ1-1	.	CASSLPNRDGSTEAFF